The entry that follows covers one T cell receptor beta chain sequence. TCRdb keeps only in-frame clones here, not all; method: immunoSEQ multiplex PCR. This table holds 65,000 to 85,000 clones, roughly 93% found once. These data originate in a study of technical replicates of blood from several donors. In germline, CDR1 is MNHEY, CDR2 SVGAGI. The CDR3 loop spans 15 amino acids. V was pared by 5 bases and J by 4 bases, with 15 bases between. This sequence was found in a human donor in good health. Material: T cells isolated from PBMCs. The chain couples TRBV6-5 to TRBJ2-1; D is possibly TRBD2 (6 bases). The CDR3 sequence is CASSPAGSPYNEQFF. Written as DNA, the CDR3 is TGTGCCAGCAGTCCAGCGGGCTCCCCTTACAATGAGCAGTTCTTC.